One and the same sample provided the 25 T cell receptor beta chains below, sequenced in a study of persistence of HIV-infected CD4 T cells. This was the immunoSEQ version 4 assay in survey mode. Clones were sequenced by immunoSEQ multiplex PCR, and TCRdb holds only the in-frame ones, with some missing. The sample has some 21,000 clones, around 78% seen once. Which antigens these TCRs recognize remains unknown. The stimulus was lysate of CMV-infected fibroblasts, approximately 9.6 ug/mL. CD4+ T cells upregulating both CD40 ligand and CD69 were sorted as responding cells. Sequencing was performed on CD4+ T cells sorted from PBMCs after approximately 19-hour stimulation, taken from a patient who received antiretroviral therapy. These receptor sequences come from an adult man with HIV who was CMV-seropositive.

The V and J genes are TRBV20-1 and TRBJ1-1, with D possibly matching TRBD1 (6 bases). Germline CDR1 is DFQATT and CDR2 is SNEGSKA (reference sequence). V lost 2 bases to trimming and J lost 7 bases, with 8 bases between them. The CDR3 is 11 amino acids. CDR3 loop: CSARRDIEAFF. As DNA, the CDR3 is TGCAGTGCTAGAAGGGACATTGAAGCTTTCTTT.

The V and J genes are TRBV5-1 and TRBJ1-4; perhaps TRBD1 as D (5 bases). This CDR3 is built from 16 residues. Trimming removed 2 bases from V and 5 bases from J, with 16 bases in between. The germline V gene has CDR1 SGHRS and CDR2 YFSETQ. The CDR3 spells CASSFQPRQSNEKLFF. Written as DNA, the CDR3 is TGCGCCAGCAGCTTTCAACCCAGACAGTCGAATGAAAAACTGTTTTTT.

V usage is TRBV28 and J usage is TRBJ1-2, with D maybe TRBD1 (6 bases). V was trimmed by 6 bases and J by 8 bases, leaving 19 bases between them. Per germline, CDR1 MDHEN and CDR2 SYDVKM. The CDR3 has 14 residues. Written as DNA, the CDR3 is TGTGCCAGCAGGGCGGACAGACTGAATAAGGGCTACACCTTC. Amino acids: CASRADRLNKGYTF.

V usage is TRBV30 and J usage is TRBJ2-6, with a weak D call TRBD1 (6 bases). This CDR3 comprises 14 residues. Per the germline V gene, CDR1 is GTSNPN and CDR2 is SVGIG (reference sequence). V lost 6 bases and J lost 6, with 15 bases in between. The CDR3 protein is CACHGQLKANVLTF. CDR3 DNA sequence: TGTGCCTGCCACGGACAGTTGAAGGCCAACGTCCTGACTTTC.

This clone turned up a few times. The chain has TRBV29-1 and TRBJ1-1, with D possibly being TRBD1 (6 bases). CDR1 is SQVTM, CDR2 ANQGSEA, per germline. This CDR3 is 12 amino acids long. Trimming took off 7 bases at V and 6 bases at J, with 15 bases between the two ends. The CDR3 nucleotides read TGCAGCGCCAACAGGGATCGAGCTGAAGCTTTCTTT. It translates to CSANRDRAEAFF.

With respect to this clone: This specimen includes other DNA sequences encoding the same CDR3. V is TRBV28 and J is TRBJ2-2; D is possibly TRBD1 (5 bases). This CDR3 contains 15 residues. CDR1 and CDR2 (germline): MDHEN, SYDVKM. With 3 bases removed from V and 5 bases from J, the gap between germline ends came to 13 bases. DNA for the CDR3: TGTGCCAGCAGTTTGGGTGGGGCCGGAACCGGGGAGCTGTTTTTT. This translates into CASSLGGAGTGELFF.

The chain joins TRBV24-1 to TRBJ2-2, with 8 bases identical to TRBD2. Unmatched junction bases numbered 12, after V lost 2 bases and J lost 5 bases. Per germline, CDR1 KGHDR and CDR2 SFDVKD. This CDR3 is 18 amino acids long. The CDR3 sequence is CATSDSGGGPLQTGELFF. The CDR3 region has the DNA TGTGCCACCAGTGATTCGGGGGGGGGACCCCTTCAAACCGGGGAGCTGTTTTTT.

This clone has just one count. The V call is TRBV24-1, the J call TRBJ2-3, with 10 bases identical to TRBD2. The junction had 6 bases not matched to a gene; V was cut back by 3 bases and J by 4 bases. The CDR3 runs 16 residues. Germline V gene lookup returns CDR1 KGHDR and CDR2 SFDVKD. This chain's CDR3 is CATSDGQRGGPDTQYF. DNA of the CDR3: TGTGCCACCAGTGATGGCCAGCGGGGGGGCCCAGATACGCAGTATTTT.

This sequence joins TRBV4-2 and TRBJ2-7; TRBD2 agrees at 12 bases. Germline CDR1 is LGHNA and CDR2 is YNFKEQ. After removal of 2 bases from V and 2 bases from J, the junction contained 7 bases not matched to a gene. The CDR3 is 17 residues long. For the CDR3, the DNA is TGTGCCAGCAGCCAAAGGTCGACTAGCGGGGGACCCTACGAGCAGTACTTC. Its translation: CASSQRSTSGGPYEQYF.

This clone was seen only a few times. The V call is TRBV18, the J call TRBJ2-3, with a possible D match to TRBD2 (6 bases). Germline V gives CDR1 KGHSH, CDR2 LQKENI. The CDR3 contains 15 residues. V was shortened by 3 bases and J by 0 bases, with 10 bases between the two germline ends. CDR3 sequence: CASSPSGTSTDTQYF. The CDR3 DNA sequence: TGTGCCAGCTCACCTTCAGGGACTAGCACAGATACGCAGTATTTT.

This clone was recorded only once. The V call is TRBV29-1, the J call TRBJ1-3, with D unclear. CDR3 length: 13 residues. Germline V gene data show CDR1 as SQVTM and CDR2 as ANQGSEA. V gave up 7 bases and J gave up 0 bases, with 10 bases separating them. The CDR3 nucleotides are TGCAGCGCGACGGGGAGCTCTGGAAACACCATATATTTT. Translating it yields CSATGSSGNTIYF.

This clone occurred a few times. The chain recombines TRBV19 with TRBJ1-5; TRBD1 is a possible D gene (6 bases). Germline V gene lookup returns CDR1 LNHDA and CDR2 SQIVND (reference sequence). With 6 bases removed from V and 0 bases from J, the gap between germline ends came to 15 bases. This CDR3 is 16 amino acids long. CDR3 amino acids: CASSDSGQYSNQPQHF. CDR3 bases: TGTGCCAGTAGCGACTCTGGACAGTATAGCAATCAGCCCCAGCATTTT.

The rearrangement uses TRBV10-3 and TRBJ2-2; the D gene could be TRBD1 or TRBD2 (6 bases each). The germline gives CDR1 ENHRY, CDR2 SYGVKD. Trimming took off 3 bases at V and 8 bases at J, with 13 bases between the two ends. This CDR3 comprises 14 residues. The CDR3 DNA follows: TGTGCCATCAGTGAAAGAGGGGGGCGAGGGGAGCTGTTTTTT. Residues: CAISERGGRGELFF.

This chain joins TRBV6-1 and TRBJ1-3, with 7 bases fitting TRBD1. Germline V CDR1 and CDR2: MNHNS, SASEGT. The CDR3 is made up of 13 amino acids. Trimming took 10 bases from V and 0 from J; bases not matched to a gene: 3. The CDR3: CATRGSSGNTIYF. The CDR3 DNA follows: TGTGCCACCAGGGGGAGCTCTGGAAACACCATATATTTT.

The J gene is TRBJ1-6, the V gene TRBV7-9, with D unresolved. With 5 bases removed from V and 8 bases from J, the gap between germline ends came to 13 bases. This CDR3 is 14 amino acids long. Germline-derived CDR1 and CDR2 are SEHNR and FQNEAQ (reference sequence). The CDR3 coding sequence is TGTGCCAGCAGCCGCGGGTCACGGGATTCACCCCTCCACTTT. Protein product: CASSRGSRDSPLHF. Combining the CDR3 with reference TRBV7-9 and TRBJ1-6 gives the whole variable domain DTGVSQNPRHKITKRGQNVTFRCDPISEHNRLYWYRQTLGQGPEFLTYFQNEAQLEKSRLLSDRFSAERPKGSFSTLEIQRTEQGDSAMYLCASSRGSRDSPLHFGNGTRLTVT.

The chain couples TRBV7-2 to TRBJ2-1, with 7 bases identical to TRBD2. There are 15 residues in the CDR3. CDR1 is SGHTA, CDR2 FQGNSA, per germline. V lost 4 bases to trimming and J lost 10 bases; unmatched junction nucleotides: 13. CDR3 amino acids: CASSSPLTSPREQFF. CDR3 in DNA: TGTGCCAGCAGCTCCCCCTTGACTAGCCCGAGGGAGCAGTTCTTC.

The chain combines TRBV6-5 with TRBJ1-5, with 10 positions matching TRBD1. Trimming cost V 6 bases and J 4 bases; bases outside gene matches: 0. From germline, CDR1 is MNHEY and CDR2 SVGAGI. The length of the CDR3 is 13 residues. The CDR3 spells CASRGQGNQPQHF. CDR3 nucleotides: TGTGCCAGCAGGGGACAGGGGAATCAGCCCCAGCATTTT.

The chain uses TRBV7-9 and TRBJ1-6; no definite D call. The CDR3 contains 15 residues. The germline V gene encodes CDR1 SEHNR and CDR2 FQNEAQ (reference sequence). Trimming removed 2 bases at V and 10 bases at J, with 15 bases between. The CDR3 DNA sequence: TGTGCCAGCAGCTTATATAGCGGTGGGCGATCACCCCTCCACTTT. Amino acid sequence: CASSLYSGGRSPLHF.

The CDR3 loop is CASSSRGLPYNEQFF. The CDR3 bases are TGCGCCAGCAGTTCCAGGGGCCTACCTTACAATGAGCAGTTCTTC. The chain carries TRBV10-2 and TRBJ2-1; tentatively, D is TRBD1 (6 bases). The CDR3 totals 15 residues. V was shortened by 5 bases and J by 4 bases, with 15 bases between the two germline ends. Germline CDR1 WSHSY, CDR2 SAAADI.

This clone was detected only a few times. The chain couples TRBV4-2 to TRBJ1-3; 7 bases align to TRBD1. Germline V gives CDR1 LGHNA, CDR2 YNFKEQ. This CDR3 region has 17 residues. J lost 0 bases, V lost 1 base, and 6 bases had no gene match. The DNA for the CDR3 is TGTGCCAGCAGCCAAGGTCAGACAGGGCGCTCTGGAAACACCATATATTTT. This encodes CASSQGQTGRSGNTIYF.

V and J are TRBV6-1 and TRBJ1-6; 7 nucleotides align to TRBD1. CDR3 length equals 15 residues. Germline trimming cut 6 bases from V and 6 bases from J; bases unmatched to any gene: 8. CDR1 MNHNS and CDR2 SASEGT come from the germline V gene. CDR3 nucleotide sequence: TGTGCCAGCAGCCTCGGACAGGTCGTTAATTCACCCCTCCACTTT. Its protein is CASSLGQVVNSPLHF.

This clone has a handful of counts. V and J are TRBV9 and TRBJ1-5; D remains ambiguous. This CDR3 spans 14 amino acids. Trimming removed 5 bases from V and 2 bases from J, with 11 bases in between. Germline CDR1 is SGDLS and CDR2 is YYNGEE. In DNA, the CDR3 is TGTGCCAGCAGTCCTGGTTGGGGCAATCAGCCCCAGCATTTT. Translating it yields CASSPGWGNQPQHF.

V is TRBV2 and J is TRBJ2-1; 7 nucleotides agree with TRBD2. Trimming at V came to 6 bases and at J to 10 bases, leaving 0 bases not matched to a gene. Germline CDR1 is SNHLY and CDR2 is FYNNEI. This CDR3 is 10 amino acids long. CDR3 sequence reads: CASRLAEQFF. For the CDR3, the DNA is TGTGCCAGCAGACTAGCGGAGCAGTTCTTC.

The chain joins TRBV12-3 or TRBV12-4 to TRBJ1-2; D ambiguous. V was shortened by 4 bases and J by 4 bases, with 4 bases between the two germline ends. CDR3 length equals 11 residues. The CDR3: CASSSRYGYTF. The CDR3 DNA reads TGTGCCAGCAGTTCCCGCTATGGCTACACCTTC.

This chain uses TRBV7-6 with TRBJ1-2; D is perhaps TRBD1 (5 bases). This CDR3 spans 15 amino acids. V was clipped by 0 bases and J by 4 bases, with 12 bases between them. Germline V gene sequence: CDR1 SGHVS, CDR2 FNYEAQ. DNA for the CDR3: TGTGCCAGCAGCTTAGCCCAGGGAAGGGGCTATGGCTACACCTTC. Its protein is CASSLAQGRGYGYTF.